One T cell receptor beta chain is described in this entry. This entry is derived from a study of blood T cell repertoires in COVID-19. Study context: Samples taken during acute and convalescent COVID-19 were collected in the United States, Italy and Spain. In each case, the material was cDNA or gDNA derived from T cells, B-cell-depleted T cells, or PBMCs.

Authors' methods: Quantification of nucleated cells was approximated via reference gene primer amplification. The assay was immunoSEQ multiplex PCR, and TCRdb's table has in-frame clones only and misses some. The DNA was the basis for D and trimming; V, J and clone size are from that table. The repertoire holds about 100,000 clones, about 89% seen once, with 1% to 1.5% in the top ten. Input material: peripheral blood. The receptor was derived from a woman younger than 45 with acute or convalescent COVID-19.

This CDR3 reads CASSQDPGDYEQYF. The CDR3 nucleotides read TGCGCCAGCAGCCAAGATCCAGGGGACTACGAGCAGTACTTC. The rearrangement uses TRBV4-3 and TRBJ2-7; D is perhaps TRBD1 (6 bases). This CDR3 region has 14 residues. CDR1 is LGHNA and CDR2 is YSLEER in the germline V gene. Trimming left V 0 bases short and J 3 bases short, with 9 bases between.